This passage covers 9 T cell receptor beta chains from one sample sequenced in a study of cytomegalovirus exposure and HLA in healthy donors. PCR primers comprised 60 Vbeta and 13 Jbeta primers. Here immunoSEQ multiplex PCR was the method, and the copy in TCRdb shows in-frame clones only, minus some. The table lists 150,000 to 200,000 clones, over 75% of them singletons. Sequenced sample: PBMCs. The origin of the receptors is a male donor in good health and CMV-seronegative.

The chain uses TRBV10-3 and TRBJ1-2, with D possibly TRBD1 on 5 matching bases. The CDR3 covers 14 residues. Germline CDR1 and CDR2: ENHRY and SYGVKD. V shed 0 bases and J shed 6 bases, with 11 bases lying between them. The CDR3 DNA reads TGTGCCATCAGTGAGTCGGGGCAGTCAAATGGCTACACCTTC. This encodes CAISESGQSNGYTF.

The chain joins TRBV4-1 to TRBJ2-6; 7 bases map to TRBD1. V was pared by 3 bases and J by 2 bases, with 7 bases of the junction left unmatched. The CDR3 is 17 amino acids. CDR1 and CDR2 (germline): MGHRA, YSYEKL. CDR3 nucleotide sequence: TGCGCCAGCAGCCACGAAAACACAGGGGCTGGGGCCAACGTCCTGACTTTC. Protein product: CASSHENTGAGANVLTF.

The chain uses TRBV4-1 and TRBJ1-1, with TRBD1 matching over 8 bases. This CDR3 is built from 16 residues. Losses at the gene ends were 4 bases for V and 5 bases for J; bases not matched to a gene: 12. Germline V gives CDR1 MGHRA, CDR2 YSYEKL. CDR3 sequence (DNA): TGCGCCAGCAGCCCTCCGCGAACAGGGGGTAAAACTGAAGCTTTCTTT. Translation gives CASSPPRTGGKTEAFF.

The rearrangement uses TRBV19 and TRBJ1-2; TRBD1 is a possible D gene (5 bases). V lost 1 base and J 7 bases, leaving 13 bases between the germline ends. The CDR3 spans 14 residues. Germline V gives CDR1 LNHDA, CDR2 SQIVND (reference sequence). The CDR3 sequence: CASSIAGRFAGYTF. CDR3 sequence (DNA): TGTGCCAGTAGTATAGCAGGGAGGTTTGCTGGCTACACCTTC.

The gene calls are TRBV5-4 and TRBJ1-4; 7 bases align to TRBD1. The junction had 7 bases not matched to a gene; V was cut back by 4 bases and J by 7 bases. The CDR3 covers 14 residues. Germline loops: CDR1 SGHNT, CDR2 YYREEE (reference sequence). CDR3 sequence: CASSGDRVGEKLFF. For the CDR3, the DNA is TGTGCCAGCAGCGGTGACAGGGTTGGTGAAAAACTGTTTTTT. Based on the CDR3 plus reference TRBV5-4 and TRBJ1-4, the full variable domain is ETGVTQSPTHLIKTRGQQVTLRCSSQSGHNTVSWYQQALGQGPQFIFQYYREEENGRGNFPPRFSGLQFPNYSSELNVNALELDDSALYLCASSGDRVGEKLFFGSGTQLSVL.

The V and J genes are TRBV18 and TRBJ2-6, with no clear D. Deletions cut 8 bases from V and 2 bases from J, with 13 bases between. The CDR3 is 15 amino acids. CDR1 KGHSH and CDR2 LQKENI come from the germline V gene. In DNA form, the CDR3 reads TGTGCCAGCGAGTCGGCGGTCGCTGGGGCCAACGTCCTGACTTTC. Its translation is CASESAVAGANVLTF.

The chain has TRBV30 and TRBJ1-5; no clear D gene. V was trimmed by 1 base and J by 7 bases, leaving 11 bases between them. The germline gives CDR1 GTSNPN, CDR2 SVGIG (reference sequence). CDR3 length: 13 amino acids. The CDR3 nucleotides read TGTGCCTGGAGTGAACCACCGGGACAGCCCCAGCATTTT. It encodes CAWSEPPGQPQHF.

The chain uses TRBV7-9 and TRBJ2-7, with TRBD2 matching 8 bases. Germline values: CDR1 SEHNR, CDR2 FQNEAQ (reference sequence). This CDR3 contains 15 residues. V gave up 5 bases and J gave up 7 bases; unmatched junction bases: 13. CDR3 sequence (DNA): TGTGCCAGCAGCCCCGGGGGGGAGGTTCTGGGTGAGCAGTACTTC. As protein: CASSPGGEVLGEQYF.

The chain recombines TRBV5-1 with TRBJ2-1, with TRBD1 identical over 7 bases. This CDR3 spans 15 amino acids. The trim removed 0 bases at V and 5 bases at J, leaving 5 bases unmatched. The germline V gene has CDR1 SGHRS and CDR2 YFSETQ. The CDR3 DNA sequence: TGCGCCAGCAGCTTGGTAGGACAGGTTAACAATGAGCAGTTCTTC. Amino acids: CASSLVGQVNNEQFF. The full variable domain, completed using reference TRBV5-1 and TRBJ2-1, is KAGVTQTPRYLIKTRGQQVTLSCSPISGHRSVSWYQQTPGQGLQFLFEYFSETQRNKGNFPGRFSGRQFSNSRSEMNVSTLELGDSALYLCASSLVGQVNNEQFFGPGTRLTVL.